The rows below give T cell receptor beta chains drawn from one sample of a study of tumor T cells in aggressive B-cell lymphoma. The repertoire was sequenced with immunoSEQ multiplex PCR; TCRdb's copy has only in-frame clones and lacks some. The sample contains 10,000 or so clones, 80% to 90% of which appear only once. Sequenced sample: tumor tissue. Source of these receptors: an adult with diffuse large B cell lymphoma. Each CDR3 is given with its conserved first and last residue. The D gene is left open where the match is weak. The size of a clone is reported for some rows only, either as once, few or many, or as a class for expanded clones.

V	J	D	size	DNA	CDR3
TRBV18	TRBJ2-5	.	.	TGTGCCAGCTCACCACCAGGGGAATATCAAGAGACCCAGTACTTC	CASSPPGEYQETQYF
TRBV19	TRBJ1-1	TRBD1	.	TGTGCCAGTAGTGACAGGGTCCTGAGCACTGAAGCTTTCTTT	CASSDRVLSTEAFF
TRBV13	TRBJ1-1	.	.	TGTGCCAGCCTGGGGGAGGGGAGGGCTGAAGCTTTCTTT	CASLGEGRAEAFF
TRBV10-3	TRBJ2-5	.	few	TGTGCCATCAGACCGTTCGGACAGGGAGGGAAGGAGACCCAGTACTTC	CAIRPFGQGGKETQYF
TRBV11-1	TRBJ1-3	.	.	TGTGCCAGCAGCCAGGGATCCGGAAACACCATATATTTT	CASSQGSGNTIYF
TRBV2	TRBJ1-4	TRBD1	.	TGTGCCAGCAGGGGACAGGGGGCGGCAGGAAAACTGTTTTTT	CASRGQGAAGKLFF
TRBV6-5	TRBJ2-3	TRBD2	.	TGTGCCAGCAGTAAAGGGACTAGCCGACCTACGCAGTATTTT	CASSKGTSRPTQYF
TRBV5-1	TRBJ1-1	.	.	TGCGCCAGCAGCGCAGGGTATCATGAAGCTTTCTTT	CASSAGYHEAFF
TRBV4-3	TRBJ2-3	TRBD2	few	TGCGCCAGCAGCCAAGGGACTAGCGGGGTCACAGATACGCAGTATTTT	CASSQGTSGVTDTQYF
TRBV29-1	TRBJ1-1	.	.	TGCAGCGTCACAGGGCTGAACACTGAAGCTTTCTTT	CSVTGLNTEAFF
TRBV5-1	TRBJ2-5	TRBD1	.	TGCGCCAGCAGCAGGACAGGACAAGAGACCCAGTACTTC	CASSRTGQETQYF
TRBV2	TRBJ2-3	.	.	TGTGCCATACCAGGAGGCAGGTCTACAGATACGCAGTATTTT	CAIPGGRSTDTQYF
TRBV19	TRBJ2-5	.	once	TGTGCCAGTAGTATAGCCCGGGACACCCAAGAGACCCAGTACTTC	CASSIARDTQETQYF
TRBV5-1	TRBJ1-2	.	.	TGCGCCAGCAGCTTGGAGGCGGCATCTTATTATGGCTACACCTTC	CASSLEAASYYGYTF
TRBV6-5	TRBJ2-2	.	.	TGTGCCAGCAGCCATGATCAGGGGAACACCGGGGAGCTGTTTTTT	CASSHDQGNTGELFF
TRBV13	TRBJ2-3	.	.	TGTGCCAGCAGCTTAGGGGGGACCCCGGGACACAACACAGATACGCAGTATTTT	CASSLGGTPGHNTDTQYF
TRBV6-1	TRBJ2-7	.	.	TGTGCCAGCGACCCGGACAGTTCCTACGAGCAGTACTTC	CASDPDSSYEQYF
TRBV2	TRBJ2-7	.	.	TGTGCCAGCAGTGTTTTAGGGAGCTACGAGCAGTACTTC	CASSVLGSYEQYF
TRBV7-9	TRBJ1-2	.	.	TGTGCCAGCAGCGCGGACAGTCACTATGGCTACACCTTC	CASSADSHYGYTF
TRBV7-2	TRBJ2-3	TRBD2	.	TGTGCCAGCAGCTTAGCTGCTAGCGGGGCCTACACAGATACGCAGTATTTT	CASSLAASGAYTDTQYF
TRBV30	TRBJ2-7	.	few	TGTGCCTGGAGCGTTCTCCACGAGCAGTACTTC	CAWSVLHEQYF
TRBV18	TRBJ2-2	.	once	TGTGCCAGCTCACAGGTGGCGGGGCGAAACACCGGGGAGCTGTTTTTT	CASSQVAGRNTGELFF
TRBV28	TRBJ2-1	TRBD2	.	TGTGCCAGCAGTTTGCCTAGCGGGGGGACCCTCCACAATGAGCAGTTCTTC	CASSLPSGGTLHNEQFF